Here is one T cell receptor beta chain with its context. The antigen this receptor binds is unknown. The sample holds no much larger clone one base away, and base qualities are not on file. These data are taken from a study of blood T cell repertoires in COVID-19 (dated by TCRdb to the early 2020s). Looking at the study overall: The collaborator samples originated in the United States, Italy and Spain and spanned the acute and convalescent phases of COVID-19. Sample metadata almost always included a de-identified subject ID, COVID-19 status, age in years and sex. The prospective study material was composed of cDNA or gDNA derived from T cells, B-cell-depleted T cells, or PBMCs. Where available, HLA class I and class II types were obtained from metadata supplied by the sample provider rather than from assay-based typing. The repertoires were released in a freely available public database meant as a resource for research on the immune response to SARS-CoV-2. Deeply sampled blood TCRbeta repertoires from subjects exposed to, actively infected with, or recovered from COVID-19 were included in the dataset. Samples came from the ongoing ImmuneRACE study (first 160 participants) plus 1,254 subjects from 6 global collaborators.

Participants in the prospective study were enrolled through a virtual design, were aged roughly 18 to 100 years, and lived in some 24 United States geographic areas. To assign participants to cohorts, the prospective study relied on clinical history that participants themselves reported in a screening survey and a study questionnaire. For ImmuneRACE Cohort 3, a participant was defined as recovered based on two consecutive negative NP/OP PCR tests, clearance by a healthcare professional, or resolution of symptoms. In the prospective study, whole blood, serum and a nasopharyngeal or oropharyngeal swab were collected from each participant by mobile phlebotomists. Participants in the prospective study had the option to provide additional blood draws and questionnaires over a roughly 2-month period. Before DNA extraction, blood samples from the prospective study were shipped at room temperature or frozen.

V is pared back by 4 bases and J by 0 bases, with 9 bases lying between the germline termini. Based on the germline V gene (reference sequence), the CDR1 and CDR2 sequences are SEHNR and FQNEAQ. Counted from cysteine to phenylalanine, this CDR3 has 14 amino acids. Kept here is only the CDR3 DNA, which spans 42 bases and is read in frame from base 1. The immunoSEQ Assay, a bias-controlled multiplex PCR, was used to amplify TCRbeta CDR3 regions from genomic DNA. Concerning the study's data processing: Nucleated cell counts per sample were estimated from amplification of reference gene primers within the assay. To quantify the absolute abundance of each unique TCRbeta CDR3 rearrangement, sequence reads were collapsed and filtered. For each sample, productive Simpson clonality was calculated by taking the square root of Simpson's diversity index across productive rearrangements. Imported from immuneACCESS, the table was reduced by TCRdb to in-frame sequences with V and J called. These copies leave out some clones; in studies compared against another copy, an unresolved V gene accounts for under half, and the cause of the remainder is not known. The V and J calls and clone size are taken from that table; D and trimming were inferred from the DNA. The sample table records some 400,000 clones; roughly 86% of these occur just once. 1.3% of the sample goes to the ten largest clones.

General conclusions and limits of the study: The amount of clinical and demographic metadata varied by source and participant and was provided uncurated.

Recombination connected TRBV7-9 to TRBJ1-1, with TRBD1 perhaps the D gene, on 6 matching bases. The source of this sequence is a man aged 30 to 45 who had recovered from COVID-19. Sequenced material: PBMCs or T cells enriched from blood (not recorded which). The CDR3 region reads CASSSAGVNTEAFF. At the DNA level, the sequence is TGTGCCAGCAGCTCCGCAGGGGTGAACACTGAAGCTTTCTTT.